The rows below give T cell receptor beta chains drawn from one sample of a study of T cell repertoires in cytomegalovirus infection. TCRdb redid the calling of the reads with MiXCR, one entry per CDR3 protein. This table has 510,000 or so distinct CDR3 sequences, around 27% appearing once. The specimen sequenced was PBMCs. The receptor source for this set is a human donor in good health (CMV status not recorded). Some clones in this sample may be carry-over from other donors' samples. CDR3s include the opening cysteine and the closing phenylalanine or tryptophan. A D gene is named only where the DNA matches it firmly. A clone size is listed for some rows: how often the clone was seen (once, few, many), or a class if it is expanded.

d_call,clone_size,j_call,v_call,cdr3_aa,cdr3_nt
.,many,TRBJ1-3,TRBV7-9,CASSLGLSSGNTIYF,TGTGCCAGCAGCTTGGGCCTTTCCTCTGGAAACACCATATATTTT
TRBD2,few,TRBJ2-7,TRBV20-1,CSARKSGTSGSEQYF,TGCAGTGCTAGGAAATCCGGGACTAGCGGGAGCGAGCAGTACTTC
.,.,TRBJ2-1,TRBV6-5,CASSPTGTKYNEQFF,TGTGCCAGCAGCCCCACAGGGACTAAGTACAATGAGCAGTTCTTC
TRBD2,.,TRBJ2-1,TRBV30,CAWSSGTTTYNEQFF,TGTGCCTGGAGTTCCGGGACTACGACCTACAATGAGCAGTTCTTC
.,.,TRBJ1-6,TRBV7-2,CAWRESSYNSPLHF,TGTGCCTGGCGGGAGAGCTCCTATAATTCACCCCTCCACTTT
.,.,TRBJ2-1,TRBV24-1,CATSLSGGARNEQFF,TGTGCCACCAGCCTTAGTGGGGGGGCGAGAAATGAGCAGTTCTTC
.,few,TRBJ2-7,TRBV5-1,CASSPTGQSYEQYF,TGCGCCAGCAGCCCGACGGGACAATCCTACGAGCAGTACTTC
.,many,TRBJ2-1,TRBV12-5,CASGLAGVEQFF,TGTGCTAGTGGTTTGGCCGGAGTAGAGCAGTTCTTC
.,few,TRBJ2-6,TRBV4-3,CASSQSQIRRVGANVLTF,TGCGCCAGCAGCCAGTCCCAGATTCGAAGAGTTGGGGCCAACGTCCTGACTTTC
TRBD2,few,TRBJ2-5,TRBV7-2,CASSLDAREGRETQYF,TGTGCCAGCAGCTTAGATGCGCGGGAGGGCCGAGAGACCCAGTACTTC
.,.,TRBJ1-2,TRBV28,CASSPGQRRNYTF,TGTGCCAGCAGTCCGGGGCAGCGTAGGAACTACACCTTC
TRBD2,.,TRBJ2-1,TRBV19,CASTAGGSEQFF,TGTGCCAGTACAGCGGGGGGATCTGAGCAGTTCTTC
.,.,TRBJ2-4,TRBV4-3,CASSQGGGSGNIQYF,TGCGCCAGCAGCCAAGGGGGTGGGAGTGGGAACATTCAGTACTTC
TRBD1,few,TRBJ1-2,TRBV5-4,CASRTTGGDYGYTF,TGTGCCAGCAGAACTACAGGGGGGGACTATGGCTACACCTTC
.,many,TRBJ2-7,TRBV7-6,CASRPASGDEQYF,TGTGCCAGCAGACCGGCTTCAGGGGACGAGCAGTACTTC
.,many,TRBJ2-1,TRBV7-2,CASPPQTVVVNEQFF,TGTGCCAGCCCCCCCCAAACCGTCGTTGTAAATGAGCAGTTCTTC